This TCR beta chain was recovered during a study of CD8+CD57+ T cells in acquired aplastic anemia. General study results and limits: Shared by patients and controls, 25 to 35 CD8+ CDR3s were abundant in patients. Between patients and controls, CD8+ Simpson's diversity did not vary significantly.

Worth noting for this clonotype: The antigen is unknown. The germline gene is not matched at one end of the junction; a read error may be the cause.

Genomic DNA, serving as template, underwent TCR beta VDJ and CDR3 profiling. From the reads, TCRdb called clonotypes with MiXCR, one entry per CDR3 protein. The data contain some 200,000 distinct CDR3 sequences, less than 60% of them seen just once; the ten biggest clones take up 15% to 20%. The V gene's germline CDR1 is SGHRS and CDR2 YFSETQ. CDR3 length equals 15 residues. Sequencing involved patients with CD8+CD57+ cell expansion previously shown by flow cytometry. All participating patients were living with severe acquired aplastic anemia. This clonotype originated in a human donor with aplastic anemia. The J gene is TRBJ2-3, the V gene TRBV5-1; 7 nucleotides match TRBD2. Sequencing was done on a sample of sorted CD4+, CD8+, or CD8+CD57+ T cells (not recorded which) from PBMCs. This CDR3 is CASSLDGRLADTQYF. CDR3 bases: TGCGCCAGCAGCTTGGACGGGAGACTAGCAGATACGCAGTACTTT.